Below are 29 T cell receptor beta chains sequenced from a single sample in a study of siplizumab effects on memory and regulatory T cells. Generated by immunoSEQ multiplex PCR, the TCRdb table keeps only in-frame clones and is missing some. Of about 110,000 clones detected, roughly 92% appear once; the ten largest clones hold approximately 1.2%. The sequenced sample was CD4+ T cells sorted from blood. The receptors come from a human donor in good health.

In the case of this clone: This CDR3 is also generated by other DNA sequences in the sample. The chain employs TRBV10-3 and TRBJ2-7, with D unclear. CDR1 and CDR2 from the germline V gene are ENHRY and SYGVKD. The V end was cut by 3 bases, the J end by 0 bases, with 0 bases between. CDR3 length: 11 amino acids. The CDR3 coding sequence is TGTGCCATCAGTGACTCCTACGAGCAGTACTTC. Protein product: CAISDSYEQYF.

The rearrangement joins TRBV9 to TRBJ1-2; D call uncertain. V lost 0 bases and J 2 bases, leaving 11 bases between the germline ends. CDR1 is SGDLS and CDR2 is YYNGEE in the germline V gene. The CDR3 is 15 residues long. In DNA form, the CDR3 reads TGTGCCAGCAGCGTAGTGGACCGGGCCAACTATGGCTACACCTTC. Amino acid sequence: CASSVVDRANYGYTF.

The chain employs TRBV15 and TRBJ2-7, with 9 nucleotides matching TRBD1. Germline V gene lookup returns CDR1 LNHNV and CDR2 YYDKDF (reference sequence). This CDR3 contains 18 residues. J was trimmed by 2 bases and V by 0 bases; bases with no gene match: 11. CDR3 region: CATSREIPSTGGPYEQYF. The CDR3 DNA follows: TGTGCCACCAGCAGAGAGATTCCTTCGACAGGGGGGCCCTACGAGCAGTACTTC. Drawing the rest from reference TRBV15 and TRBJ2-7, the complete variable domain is DAMVIQNPRYQVTQFGKPVTLSCSQTLNHNVMYWYQQKSSQAPKLLFHYYDKDFNNEADTPDNFQSRRPNTSFCFLDIRSPGLGDTAMYLCATSREIPSTGGPYEQYFGPGTRLTVT.

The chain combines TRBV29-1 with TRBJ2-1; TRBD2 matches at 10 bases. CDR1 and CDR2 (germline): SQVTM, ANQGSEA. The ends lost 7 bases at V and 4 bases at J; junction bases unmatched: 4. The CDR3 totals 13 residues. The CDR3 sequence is CSGKTSGYNEQFF. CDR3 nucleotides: TGCAGCGGTAAGACTAGCGGGTACAATGAGCAGTTCTTC.

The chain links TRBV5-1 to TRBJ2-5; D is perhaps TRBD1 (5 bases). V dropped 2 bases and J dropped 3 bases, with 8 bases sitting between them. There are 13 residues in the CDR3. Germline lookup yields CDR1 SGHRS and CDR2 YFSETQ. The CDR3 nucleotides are TGCGCCAGCAGCTTCGCGACAGAAGAGACCCAGTACTTC. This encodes CASSFATEETQYF.

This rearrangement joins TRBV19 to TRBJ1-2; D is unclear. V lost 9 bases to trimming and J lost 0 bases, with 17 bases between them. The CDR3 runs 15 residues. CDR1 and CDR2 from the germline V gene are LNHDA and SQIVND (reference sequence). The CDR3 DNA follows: TGTGCCAGCCTAACCTACGGCGCGGCTAACTATGGCTACACCTTC. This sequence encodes CASLTYGAANYGYTF.

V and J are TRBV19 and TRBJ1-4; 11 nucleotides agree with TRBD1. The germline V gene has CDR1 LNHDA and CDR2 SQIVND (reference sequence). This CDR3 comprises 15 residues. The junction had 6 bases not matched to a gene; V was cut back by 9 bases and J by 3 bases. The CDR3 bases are TGTGCCAGCGGAGGGACAGGGGGACCTAATGAAAAACTGTTTTTT. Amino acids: CASGGTGGPNEKLFF.

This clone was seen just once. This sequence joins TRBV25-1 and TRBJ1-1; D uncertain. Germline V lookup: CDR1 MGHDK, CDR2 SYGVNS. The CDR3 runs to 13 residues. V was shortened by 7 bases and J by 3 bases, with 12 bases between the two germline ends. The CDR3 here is CASTGLGHTEAFF. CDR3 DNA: TGTGCCAGCACAGGTTTGGGCCACACTGAAGCTTTCTTT.

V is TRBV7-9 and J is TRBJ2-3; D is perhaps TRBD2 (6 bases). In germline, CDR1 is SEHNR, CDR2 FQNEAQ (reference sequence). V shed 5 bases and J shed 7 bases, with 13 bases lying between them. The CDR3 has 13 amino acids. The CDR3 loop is CASSIGLTNTQYF. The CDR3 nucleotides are TGTGCCAGCAGCATCGGACTAACTAATACGCAGTATTTT.

CDR3: CASSLAGRVYNSPLHF. The CDR3, as DNA: TGTGCCAGCAGCTTAGCTGGCAGGGTCTATAATTCACCCCTCCACTTT. The chain employs TRBV7-9 and TRBJ1-6; maybe TRBD1 (5 bases). Trimming stripped 0 bases from V and 3 bases from J, with 9 bases between. The germline V gene has CDR1 SEHNR and CDR2 FQNEAQ (reference sequence). This CDR3 is 16 amino acids long.

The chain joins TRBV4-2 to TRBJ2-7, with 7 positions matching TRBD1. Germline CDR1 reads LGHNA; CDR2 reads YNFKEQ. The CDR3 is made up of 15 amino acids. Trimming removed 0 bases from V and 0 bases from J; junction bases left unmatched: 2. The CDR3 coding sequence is TGTGCCAGCAGCCAAGATTGGGACAGCTCCTACGAGCAGTACTTC. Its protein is CASSQDWDSSYEQYF.

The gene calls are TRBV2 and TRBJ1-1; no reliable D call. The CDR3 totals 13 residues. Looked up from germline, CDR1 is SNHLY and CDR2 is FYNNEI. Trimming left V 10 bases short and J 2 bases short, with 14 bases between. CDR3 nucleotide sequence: TGTGCCACCCGCAGAGAGTATAACACTGAAGCTTTCTTT. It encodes CATRREYNTEAFF.

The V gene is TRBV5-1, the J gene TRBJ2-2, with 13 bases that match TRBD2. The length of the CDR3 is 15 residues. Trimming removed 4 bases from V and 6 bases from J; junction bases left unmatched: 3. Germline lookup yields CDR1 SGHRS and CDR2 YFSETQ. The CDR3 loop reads CASSQTSGRPGELFF. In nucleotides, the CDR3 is TGCGCCAGCAGCCAGACTAGCGGGAGGCCCGGGGAGCTGTTTTTT.

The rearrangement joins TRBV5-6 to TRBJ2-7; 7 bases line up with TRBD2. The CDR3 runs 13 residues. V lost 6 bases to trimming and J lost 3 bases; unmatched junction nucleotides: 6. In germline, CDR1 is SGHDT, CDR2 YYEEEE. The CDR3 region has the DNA TGTGCCAGCACCTCGGGGGGTCTCTACGAGCAGTACTTC. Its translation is CASTSGGLYEQYF.

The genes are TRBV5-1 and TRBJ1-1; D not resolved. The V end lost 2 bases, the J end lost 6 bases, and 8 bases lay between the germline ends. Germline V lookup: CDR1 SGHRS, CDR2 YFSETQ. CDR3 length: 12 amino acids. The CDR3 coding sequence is TGCGCCAGCAGCTTCGACCGCGCTGAAGCTTTCTTT. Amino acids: CASSFDRAEAFF.

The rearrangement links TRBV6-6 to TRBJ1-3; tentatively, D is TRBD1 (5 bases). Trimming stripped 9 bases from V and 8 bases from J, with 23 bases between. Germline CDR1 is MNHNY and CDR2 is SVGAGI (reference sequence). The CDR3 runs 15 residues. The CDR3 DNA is TGTGCCAGTAGCCCAAGAGGGGCGAGAGGTGACACCATATATTTT. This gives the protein CASSPRGARGDTIYF.

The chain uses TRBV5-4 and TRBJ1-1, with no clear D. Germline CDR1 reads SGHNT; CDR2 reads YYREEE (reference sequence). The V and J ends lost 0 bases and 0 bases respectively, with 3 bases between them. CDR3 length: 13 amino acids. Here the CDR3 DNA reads TGTGCCAGCAGCTTGGACGTGAACACTGAAGCTTTCTTT. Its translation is CASSLDVNTEAFF.

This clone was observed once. CDR3 nucleotide sequence: TGTGCCGGCTTGGGACTAGCGGGAGCATGGGAGCAGTTCTTC. The encoded protein is CAGLGLAGAWEQFF. J is TRBJ2-1 and V is TRBV30; 14 nucleotides match TRBD2. V lost 8 bases to trimming and J lost 10 bases; unmatched junction nucleotides: 10. Germline V CDR1 and CDR2: GTSNPN, SVGIG (reference sequence). The CDR3 length is 14 residues.

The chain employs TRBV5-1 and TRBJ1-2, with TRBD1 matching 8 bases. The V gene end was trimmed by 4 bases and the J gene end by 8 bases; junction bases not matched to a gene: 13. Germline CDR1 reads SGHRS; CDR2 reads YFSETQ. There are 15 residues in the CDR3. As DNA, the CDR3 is TGCGCCAGCAGCCAGCCAGGACAGGGTCTGGAGGGCTACACCTTC. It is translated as CASSQPGQGLEGYTF.

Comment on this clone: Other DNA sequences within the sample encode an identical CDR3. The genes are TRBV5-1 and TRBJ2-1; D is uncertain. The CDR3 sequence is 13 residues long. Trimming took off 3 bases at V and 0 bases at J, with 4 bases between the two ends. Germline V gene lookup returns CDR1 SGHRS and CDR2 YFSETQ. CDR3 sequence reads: CASSSGSYNEQFF. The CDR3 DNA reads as TGCGCCAGCAGCTCGGGCTCCTACAATGAGCAGTTCTTC.

The CDR3 nucleotides are TGTGCCAGCAGTTACTCATCTCAGGGGGCTAACTATGGCTACACCTTC. Its protein is CASSYSSQGANYGYTF. The chain is built from TRBV6-5 and TRBJ1-2, with TRBD1 matching 7 bases. Germline-derived CDR1 and CDR2 are MNHEY and SVGAGI. Trimming took 0 bases from V and 0 from J; bases not matched to a gene: 4. This CDR3 has 16 residues.

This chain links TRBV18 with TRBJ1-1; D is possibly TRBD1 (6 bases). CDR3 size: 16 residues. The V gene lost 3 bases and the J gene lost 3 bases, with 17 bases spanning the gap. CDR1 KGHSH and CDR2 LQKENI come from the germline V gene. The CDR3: CASSPGSPGADTEAFF. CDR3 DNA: TGTGCCAGCTCACCGGGGAGTCCGGGGGCCGACACTGAAGCTTTCTTT.

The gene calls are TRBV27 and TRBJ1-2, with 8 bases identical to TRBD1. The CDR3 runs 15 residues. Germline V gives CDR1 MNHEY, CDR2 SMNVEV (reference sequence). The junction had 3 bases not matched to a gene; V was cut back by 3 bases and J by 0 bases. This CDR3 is CASSFAGGPNYGYTF. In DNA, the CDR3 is TGTGCCAGCAGTTTCGCAGGGGGCCCTAACTATGGCTACACCTTC.

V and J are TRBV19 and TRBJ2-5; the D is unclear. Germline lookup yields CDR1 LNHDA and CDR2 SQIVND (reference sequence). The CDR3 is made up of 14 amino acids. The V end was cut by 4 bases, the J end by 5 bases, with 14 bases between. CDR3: CASSSVTVGETQYF. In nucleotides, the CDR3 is TGTGCCAGTAGTAGCGTGACCGTCGGGGAGACCCAGTACTTC.

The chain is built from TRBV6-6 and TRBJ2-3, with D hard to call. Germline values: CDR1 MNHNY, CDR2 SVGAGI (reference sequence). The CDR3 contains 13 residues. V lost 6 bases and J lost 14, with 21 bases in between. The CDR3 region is CASSAHIDPKAYF. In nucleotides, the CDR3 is TGTGCCAGCAGCGCCCATATCGATCCGAAGGCGTATTTT.

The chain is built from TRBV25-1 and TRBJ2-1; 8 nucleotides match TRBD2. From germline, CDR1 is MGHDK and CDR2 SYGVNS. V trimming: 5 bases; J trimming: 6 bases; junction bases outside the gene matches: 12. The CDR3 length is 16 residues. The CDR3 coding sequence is TGTGCCAGCAGTCCTTGGACGGGACTAGGGACCAATGAGCAGTTCTTC. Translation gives CASSPWTGLGTNEQFF.

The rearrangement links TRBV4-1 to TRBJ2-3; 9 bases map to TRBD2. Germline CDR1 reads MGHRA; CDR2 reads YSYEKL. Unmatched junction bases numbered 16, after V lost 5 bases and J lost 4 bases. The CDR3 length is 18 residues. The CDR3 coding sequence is TGCGCCAGCAGCGGGCAGGAGGGGCGGGAGGGGCTGGCAGATACGCAGTATTTT. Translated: CASSGQEGREGLADTQYF.

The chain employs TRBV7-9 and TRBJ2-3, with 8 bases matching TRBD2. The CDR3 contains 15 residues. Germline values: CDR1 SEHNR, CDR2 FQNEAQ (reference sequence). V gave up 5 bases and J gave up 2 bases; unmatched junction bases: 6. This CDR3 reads CASSHLAGTTDTQYF. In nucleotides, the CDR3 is TGTGCCAGCAGCCATCTAGCGGGCACCACAGATACGCAGTATTTT. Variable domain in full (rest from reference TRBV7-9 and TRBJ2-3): DTGVSQNPRHKITKRGQNVTFRCDPISEHNRLYWYRQTLGQGPEFLTYFQNEAQLEKSRLLSDRFSAERPKGSFSTLEIQRTEQGDSAMYLCASSHLAGTTDTQYFGPGTRLTVL.

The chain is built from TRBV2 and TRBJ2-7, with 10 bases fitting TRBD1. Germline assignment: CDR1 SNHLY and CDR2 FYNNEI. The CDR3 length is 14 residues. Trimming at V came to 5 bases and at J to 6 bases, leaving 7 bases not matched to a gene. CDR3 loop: CASSKGQGGIEQYF. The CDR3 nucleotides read TGTGCCAGCAGTAAAGGACAGGGGGGTATCGAGCAGTACTTC. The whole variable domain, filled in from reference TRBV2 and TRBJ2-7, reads EPEVTQTPSHQVTQMGQEVILRCVPISNHLYFYWYRQILGQKVEFLVSFYNNEISEKSEIFDDQFSVERPDGSNFTLKIRSTKLEDSAMYFCASSKGQGGIEQYFGPGTRLTVT.